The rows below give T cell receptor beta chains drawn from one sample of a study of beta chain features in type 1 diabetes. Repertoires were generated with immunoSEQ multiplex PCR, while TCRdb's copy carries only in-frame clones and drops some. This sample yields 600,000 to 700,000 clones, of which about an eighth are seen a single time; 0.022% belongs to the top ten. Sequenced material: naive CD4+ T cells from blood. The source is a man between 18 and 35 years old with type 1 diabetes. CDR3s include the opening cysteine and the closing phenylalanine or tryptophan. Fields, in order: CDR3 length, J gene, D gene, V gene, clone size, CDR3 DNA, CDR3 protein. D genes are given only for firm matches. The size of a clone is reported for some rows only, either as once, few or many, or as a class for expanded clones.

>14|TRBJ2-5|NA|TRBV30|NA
TGTGCTCGGGGGTATGCAGGGGTCTGGGAGACCCAGTACTTC
CARGYAGVWETQYF
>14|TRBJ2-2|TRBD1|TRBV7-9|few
TGTGCCAGCAGCCAGGGGGCCGTCACCGGGGAGCTGTTTTTT
CASSQGAVTGELFF
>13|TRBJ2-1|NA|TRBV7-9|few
TGTGCCAGCAGCTCTGGACAAGGGAATGAGCAGTTCTTC
CASSSGQGNEQFF
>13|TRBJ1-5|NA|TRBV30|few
TGTGCCTGGGGGGATAACAGGAATCAGCCCCAGCATTTT
CAWGDNRNQPQHF
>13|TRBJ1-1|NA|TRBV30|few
TGTGCCTGGAGTTCAGATACGAGCACTGAAGCTTTCTTT
CAWSSDTSTEAFF
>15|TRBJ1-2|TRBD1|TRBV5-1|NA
TGCGCCAGCAGCTTGGTACCGGGGACAGGTAATGGCTACACCTTC
CASSLVPGTGNGYTF
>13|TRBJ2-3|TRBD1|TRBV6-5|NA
TGTGCCAGCAGTTTACAGGGGGCAGATACGCAGTATTTT
CASSLQGADTQYF
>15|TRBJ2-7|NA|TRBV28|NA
TGTGCCAGCAGTGTCGACCAGGGCGCCGGCGACGAGCAGTACTTC
CASSVDQGAGDEQYF
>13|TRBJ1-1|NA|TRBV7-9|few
TGTGCCAGCAGTCTGACAACGGAAACTGAAGCTTTCTTT
CASSLTTETEAFF
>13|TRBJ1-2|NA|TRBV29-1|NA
TGCAGCGTTGCCGGGACTTCTGAGTATGGCTACACCTTC
CSVAGTSEYGYTF
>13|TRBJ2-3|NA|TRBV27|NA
TGTGCCAGCTATGGAACAAGGCCAGATACGCAGTATTTT
CASYGTRPDTQYF
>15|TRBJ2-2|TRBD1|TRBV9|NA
TGTGCCAGCAGCCCCACAGGGGGAAACACCGGGGAGCTGTTTTTT
CASSPTGGNTGELFF
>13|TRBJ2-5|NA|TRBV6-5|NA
TGTGCCAGCAGCAACTCGGGGGAAGAGACCCAGTACTTC
CASSNSGEETQYF
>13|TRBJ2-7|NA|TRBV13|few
TGTGCCAGCACCCCCGAGGGGGCGGGGGAGCAGTACTTC
CASTPEGAGEQYF
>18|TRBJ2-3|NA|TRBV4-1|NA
TGCGCCAGCAGCCACTCCTTCAGGGTGGGGGGGGCCGTAGATACGCAGTATTTT
CASSHSFRVGGAVDTQYF